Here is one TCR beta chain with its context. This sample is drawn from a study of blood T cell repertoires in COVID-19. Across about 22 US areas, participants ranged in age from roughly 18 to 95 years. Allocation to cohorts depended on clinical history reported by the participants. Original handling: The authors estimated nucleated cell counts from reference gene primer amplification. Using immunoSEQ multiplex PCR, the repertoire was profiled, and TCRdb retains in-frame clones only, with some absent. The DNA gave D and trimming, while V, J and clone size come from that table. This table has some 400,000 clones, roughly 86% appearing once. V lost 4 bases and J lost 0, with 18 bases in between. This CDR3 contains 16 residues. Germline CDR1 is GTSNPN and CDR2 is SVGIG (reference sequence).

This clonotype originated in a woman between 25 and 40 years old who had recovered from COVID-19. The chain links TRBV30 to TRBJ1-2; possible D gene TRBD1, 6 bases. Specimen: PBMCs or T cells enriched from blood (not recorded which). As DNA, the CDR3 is TGTGCCTGGACCCGCCGGGACACAATAGCTAACTATGGCTACACCTTC. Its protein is CAWTRRDTIANYGYTF.